Presented here are 17 T cell receptor beta chains from one specimen sequenced in a study of T-cell memory formation after mild COVID-19. MiXCR, applied by TCRdb to the 5' RACE reads, yields one record per CDR3 protein. The sample comprises 450,000 to 650,000 distinct CDR3 sequences, approximately 18% of which are singletons, and 12% rests with the top ten. Sequenced input: PBMCs or a T cell subset sorted from them (not recorded which). These receptors all come from an adult woman who had mild COVID-19 (a few samples of this study predate the infection). Cell type and time point are not known.

This clonotype was detected a few times. V and J are TRBV6-1 and TRBJ1-5; D call uncertain. Trimming shortened V by 4 bases and J by 3 bases, and 13 bases separated the two germline ends. Per the germline V gene, CDR1 is MNHNS and CDR2 is SASEGT. The CDR3 covers 15 residues. DNA of the CDR3: TGTGCCAGCAGTGTAGGGATTCCATACAATCAGCCCCAGCATTTT. Residues: CASSVGIPYNQPQHF.

This clonotype has just a few counts. The chain has TRBV15 and TRBJ2-7; either TRBD1 or TRBD2 may supply D (6 bases each). CDR1 is LNHNV and CDR2 is YYDKDF in the germline V gene (reference sequence). Deletions cut 0 bases from V and 2 bases from J, with 17 bases between. This CDR3 contains 17 residues. Here the CDR3 DNA reads TGTGCCACCAGCAGAGATTTTGGAGGGCAGGGGACCTACGAGCAGTACTTC. Amino acid sequence: CATSRDFGGQGTYEQYF.

The V gene is TRBV18, the J gene TRBJ2-7, with 9 bases identical to TRBD1. Germline CDR1 reads KGHSH; CDR2 reads LQKENI. The CDR3 extends over 15 amino acids. Germline trimming cut 1 base from V and 5 bases from J; bases unmatched to any gene: 6. CDR3 coding DNA: TGTGCCAGCTCACCACTAGGACAGGGGCCCCACGAGCAGTACTTC. It encodes CASSPLGQGPHEQYF.

This clonotype turned up a few times. This chain joins TRBV4-1 and TRBJ2-2; TRBD2 agrees at 8 bases. This CDR3 has 16 amino acids. V shed 4 bases and J 4 bases; nucleotides not matched to a gene: 8. CDR1 is MGHRA and CDR2 is YSYEKL in the germline V gene. The CDR3 DNA sequence: TGCGCCAGCAGCCCCCAGAGCGGGGGAGGCACCGGGGAGCTGTTTTTT. Its protein product is CASSPQSGGGTGELFF.

Ten or more counts support this clonotype. The chain is built from TRBV7-6 and TRBJ2-3; D possibly corresponds to TRBD2 (5 bases). With 5 bases removed from V and 4 bases from J, the gap between germline ends came to 16 bases. Germline-derived CDR1 and CDR2 are SGHVS and FNYEAQ. The length of the CDR3 is 15 residues. CDR3 region: CASSLDARRSDTQYF. CDR3 in DNA: TGTGCCAGCAGCCTTGACGCGCGGAGGTCAGATACGCAGTATTTT.

This clonotype has a handful of counts. This chain joins TRBV15 and TRBJ1-6; tentative D call: TRBD1 (6 bases). Deletions cut 1 base from V and 13 bases from J, with 17 bases between. Germline V gene sequence: CDR1 LNHNV, CDR2 YYDKDF (reference sequence). This CDR3 is 15 amino acids long. This CDR3 reads CATSRVLGSQGPLHF. CDR3 nucleotide sequence: TGTGCCACCAGCAGAGTGTTGGGATCACAGGGTCCCCTCCACTTT. Using reference TRBV15 and TRBJ1-6 for the parts outside the CDR3, the full variable domain is DAMVIQNPRYQVTQFGKPVTLSCSQTLNHNVMYWYQQKSSQAPKLLFHYYDKDFNNEADTPDNFQSRRPNTSFCFLDIRSPGLGDTAMYLCATSRVLGSQGPLHFGNGTRLTVT.

This chain joins TRBV10-3 and TRBJ2-3; D is perhaps TRBD1 or TRBD2 (7 bases each). There are 15 residues in the CDR3. In germline, CDR1 is ENHRY, CDR2 SYGVKD. V dropped 7 bases and J dropped 4 bases, with 18 bases sitting between them. The CDR3 loop reads CAITQGGGTSDTQYF. Here the CDR3 DNA reads TGTGCCATCACCCAGGGGGGGGGAACGTCAGATACGCAGTATTTT.

This clonotype has a handful of counts. The chain has TRBV4-2 and TRBJ1-3; TRBD1 matches at 9 bases. The CDR3 extends over 13 amino acids. CDR1 and CDR2 from the germline V gene are LGHNA and YNFKEQ. V dropped 8 bases and J dropped 8; count of bases not matched to a gene: 7. The CDR3 region has the DNA TGTGCCAGCTCCCGGGACAGGGAGTACACCATATATTTT. Translated, it gives CASSRDREYTIYF.

This clonotype was picked up a small number of times. The chain recombines TRBV19 with TRBJ2-1; perhaps TRBD2 as D (6 bases). The CDR3 covers 13 residues. Trimming took 0 bases from V and 9 from J, leaving 9 bases between them. Germline V gene sequence: CDR1 LNHDA, CDR2 SQIVND (reference sequence). The CDR3 loop reads CASSIDTSTEQFF. The CDR3 region has the DNA TGTGCCAGTAGTATAGATACTAGCACTGAGCAGTTCTTC.

The V gene is TRBV21-1, the J gene TRBJ1-2; the table's TRBD1 call for D was not verified on the DNA. TRBV21-1 is assigned pseudogene status. The CDR3 spans 15 residues. The CDR3 reads CASSKATDSPYGYTF. CDR3 nucleotides: TGTGCCAGCAGCAAAGCGACAGACAGCCCGTATGGCTACACCTTC.

The CDR3 coding sequence is TGTGCCAGCAGAAATTTGGGGGACCGAGGCCGCGAGCAGTACTTC. The encoded protein is CASRNLGDRGREQYF. The rearrangement links TRBV27 to TRBJ2-7; TRBD1 or TRBD2 may be the D gene (5 bases each). The germline V and J ends were trimmed by 6 bases and 6 bases, with 21 bases remaining between them. The CDR3 has 15 amino acids. In germline, CDR1 is MNHEY, CDR2 SMNVEV (reference sequence).

The chain couples TRBV24-1 to TRBJ2-2, with D possibly being TRBD1 (6 bases). CDR3 length: 16 residues. The V gene lost 4 bases and the J gene lost 1 base, with 12 bases spanning the gap. The germline CDR1 and CDR2 sequences are KGHDR and SFDVKD. The CDR3 DNA follows: TGTGCCACCAGTGAGACCCCGGGACAGAACACCGGGGAGCTGTTTTTT. It specifies CATSETPGQNTGELFF.

The sample holds many counts of this clonotype. The V gene is TRBV7-9, the J gene TRBJ2-5; no clear D. Looked up from germline, CDR1 is SEHNR and CDR2 is FQNEAQ (reference sequence). This CDR3 is 12 amino acids long. CDR3 in DNA: TGTGCTCTTGGTGGCGGCCAAGAGACCCAGTACTTC. Amino acids: CALGGGQETQYF.

Ten or more counts support this clonotype. V is TRBV5-1 and J is TRBJ1-2; D ambiguous. The germline V and J ends were trimmed by 4 bases and 3 bases, with 10 bases remaining between them. The CDR3 covers 13 residues. Looked up from germline, CDR1 is SGHRS and CDR2 is YFSETQ. CDR3 nucleotides: TGCGCCAGCAGCCAAGTCGGGGACTATGGCTACACCTTC. This gives the protein CASSQVGDYGYTF.

The CDR3 loop is CASSPGQGIQETQYF. CDR3 nucleotide sequence: TGCGCCAGCAGCCCCGGACAGGGGATCCAAGAGACCCAGTACTTC. This rearrangement joins TRBV5-1 to TRBJ2-5; 9 bases are a match to TRBD1. The CDR3 totals 15 residues. Per the germline V gene, CDR1 is SGHRS and CDR2 is YFSETQ. V gave up 4 bases and J gave up 1 base; unmatched junction bases: 5.

The V and J genes are TRBV2 and TRBJ2-7, with no clear D. V lost 10 bases, J lost 6 bases, and 13 bases lay in between. The CDR3 sequence is 11 residues long. CDR1 is SNHLY and CDR2 is FYNNEI in the germline V gene. CDR3 coding DNA: TGTGCCATCACTTGGGGATCCGAGCAGTACTTC. It yields the protein CAITWGSEQYF. The whole variable domain, filled in from reference TRBV2 and TRBJ2-7, reads EPEVTQTPSHQVTQMGQEVILRCVPISNHLYFYWYRQILGQKVEFLVSFYNNEISEKSEIFDDQFSVERPDGSNFTLKIRSTKLEDSAMYFCAITWGSEQYFGPGTRLTVT.

This clonotype was seen a handful of times. The CDR3, as DNA: TGTGCCACCAGTGATTTGTCCGGGTACAATGAGCAGTTCTTC. It yields the protein CATSDLSGYNEQFF. The chain links TRBV24-1 to TRBJ2-1; D not resolved. Trimming left V 0 bases short and J 4 bases short, with 6 bases between. The CDR3 spans 14 residues. From germline, CDR1 is KGHDR and CDR2 SFDVKD.